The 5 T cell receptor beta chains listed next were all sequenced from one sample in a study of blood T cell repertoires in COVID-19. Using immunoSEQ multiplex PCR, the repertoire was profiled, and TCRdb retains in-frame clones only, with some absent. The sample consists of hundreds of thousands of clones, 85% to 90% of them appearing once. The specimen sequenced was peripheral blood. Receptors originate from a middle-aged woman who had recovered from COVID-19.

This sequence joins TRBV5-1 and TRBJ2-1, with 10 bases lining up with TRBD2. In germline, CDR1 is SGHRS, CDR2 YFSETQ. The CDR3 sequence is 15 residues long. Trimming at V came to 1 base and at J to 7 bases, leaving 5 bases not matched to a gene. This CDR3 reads CASSLRSGGANEQFF. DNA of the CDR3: TGCGCCAGCAGCTTGAGGAGCGGGGGGGCAAATGAGCAGTTCTTC.

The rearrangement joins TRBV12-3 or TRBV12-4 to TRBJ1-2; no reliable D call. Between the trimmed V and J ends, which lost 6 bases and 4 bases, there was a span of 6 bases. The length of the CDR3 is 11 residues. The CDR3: CASRSFYGYTF. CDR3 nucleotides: TGTGCCAGCAGGTCCTTCTATGGCTACACCTTC.

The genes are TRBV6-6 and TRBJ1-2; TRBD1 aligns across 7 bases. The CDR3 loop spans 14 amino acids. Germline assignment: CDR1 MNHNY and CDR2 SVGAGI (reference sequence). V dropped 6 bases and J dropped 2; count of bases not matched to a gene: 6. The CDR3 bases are TGTGCCAGCAGGTACAGGGGACTGAACTATGGCTACACCTTC. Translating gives CASRYRGLNYGYTF.

The CDR3 bases are TGTGCCAGCAGCCTAGACAGCAACACTGAAGCTTTCTTT. This sequence encodes CASSLDSNTEAFF. The J gene is TRBJ1-1, the V gene TRBV2; weak D call: TRBD1 (5 bases). The CDR3 covers 13 residues. Germline V CDR1 and CDR2: SNHLY, FYNNEI. V shed 6 bases and J shed 2 bases, with 10 bases lying between them.

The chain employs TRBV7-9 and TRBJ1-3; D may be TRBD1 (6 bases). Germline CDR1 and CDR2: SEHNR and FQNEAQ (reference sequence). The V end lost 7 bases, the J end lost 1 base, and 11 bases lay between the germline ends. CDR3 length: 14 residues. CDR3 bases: TGTGCCAGCATGCTGACAGGTTCTGGAAACACCATATATTTT. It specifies CASMLTGSGNTIYF.